The rows below give T cell receptor beta chains drawn from one sample of a study of cytomegalovirus exposure and HLA in healthy donors. TCRdb's table, derived via immunoSEQ multiplex PCR, lists solely in-frame clones and lacks some. The table shows 150,000 or so clones, with approximately 86% occurring only once. The source material was PBMCs. These receptors all stem from a young man in good health and CMV-seropositive. CDR3s include the opening cysteine and the closing phenylalanine or tryptophan. A D gene is named only where the DNA matches it firmly. Clone size is given for some rows only: seen once, a few or many times, or a class if the clone is expanded.

.,TRBJ2-1,TRBV13,.,14,CASTPGSDFNEQFF,TGTGCCAGCACCCCAGGCTCAGATTTCAATGAGCAGTTCTTC
TRBD1,TRBJ2-6,TRBV19,.,16,CASSNGQVSGANVLTF,TGTGCCAGTAGTAACGGACAGGTCTCTGGGGCCAACGTCCTGACTTTC
.,TRBJ1-5,TRBV18,.,14,CASSPDPQGQPQHF,TGTGCCAGCTCACCGGATCCTCAGGGGCAGCCCCAGCATTTT
TRBD2,TRBJ2-5,TRBV19,once,16,CASSKLAGGLWETQYF,TGTGCCAGTAGTAAACTAGCGGGGGGGCTTTGGGAGACCCAGTACTTC
.,TRBJ2-7,TRBV6-6,.,12,CASRSVSYEQYF,TGTGCCAGCAGGTCCGTCTCCTACGAGCAGTACTTC
TRBD2,TRBJ2-1,TRBV10-3,.,14,CAISGKREYNEQFF,TGTGCCATCAGTGGGAAGCGGGAATACAATGAGCAGTTCTTC
TRBD1,TRBJ1-1,TRBV6-1,.,14,CASSGGQANTEAFF,TGTGCCAGCAGTGGGGGACAGGCGAACACTGAAGCTTTCTTT
.,TRBJ1-2,TRBV7-2,.,17,CASSLRGRQPGQGGYTF,TGTGCCAGCAGCTTACGGGGGAGGCAGCCAGGTCAGGGTGGCTACACCTTC
TRBD2,TRBJ2-5,TRBV4-3,.,16,CASSRGLAGGLETQYF,TGCGCCAGCAGCCGAGGACTAGCGGGAGGACTGGAGACCCAGTACTTC
.,TRBJ1-4,TRBV5-1,.,13,CASSLVVNEKLFF,TGCGCCAGCAGCTTGGTAGTGAATGAAAAACTGTTTTTT
.,TRBJ2-1,TRBV25-1,once,15,CASSERTAPYNEQFF,TGTGCCAGCAGTGAAAGGACAGCCCCCTACAATGAGCAGTTCTTC
TRBD2,TRBJ2-3,TRBV18,.,16,CASSALAGDSTDTQYF,TGTGCCAGCTCAGCTCTAGCGGGGGATAGCACAGATACGCAGTATTTT
TRBD1,TRBJ2-4,TRBV6-5,.,15,CASSWHRGAKNIQYF,TGTGCCAGCAGTTGGCACAGGGGGGCCAAAAACATTCAGTACTTC
.,TRBJ2-7,TRBV20-1,.,10,CSAKEDEQYF,TGCAGTGCCAAAGAGGACGAGCAGTACTTC
TRBD2,TRBJ2-7,TRBV29-1,.,15,CSVHGTSGPDYEQYF,TGCAGCGTTCACGGGACTAGCGGCCCCGACTACGAGCAGTACTTC
.,TRBJ2-2,TRBV11-3,.,15,CASSLARGAVGELFF,TGTGCCAGCAGCTTGGCCCGCGGGGCGGTCGGGGAGCTGTTTTTT
.,TRBJ1-2,TRBV14,few,15,CASSHTGFMHYGYTF,TGTGCCAGCAGCCATACAGGGTTTATGCACTATGGCTACACCTTC
TRBD2,TRBJ2-3,TRBV30,.,13,CAWSVGEGDTQYF,TGTGCCTGGAGTGTAGGGGAGGGAGATACGCAGTATTTT
TRBD2,TRBJ2-7,TRBV7-9,.,17,CASSPSVGGVNPYEQYF,TGTGCCAGCAGCCCCTCAGTGGGAGGGGTGAATCCCTACGAGCAGTACTTC
.,TRBJ2-5,TRBV27,.,13,CASRGPPRETQYF,TGTGCCAGCAGGGGGCCGCCACGCGAGACCCAGTACTTC
TRBD1,TRBJ2-3,TRBV30,.,15,CAWTQTGISTDTQYF,TGTGCCTGGACTCAGACAGGGATTAGCACAGATACGCAGTATTTT
.,TRBJ2-3,TRBV2,.,17,CASSEEQRAIPSDTQYF,TGTGCCAGCAGTGAGGAGCAGAGGGCCATCCCGTCGGATACGCAGTATTTT
TRBD1,TRBJ1-2,TRBV19,few,16,CASTAGDRSPTYGYTF,TGTGCCAGTACCGCCGGGGACAGGTCCCCGACTTATGGCTACACCTTC
TRBD1,TRBJ1-4,TRBV10-2,.,13,CASSGTGHEKLFF,TGCGCCAGCTCCGGGACAGGGCATGAAAAACTGTTTTTT
.,TRBJ2-5,TRBV30,.,13,CACDQTGRETQYF,TGTGCCTGCGATCAGACAGGGAGGGAGACCCAGTACTTC
TRBD1,TRBJ2-3,TRBV7-2,.,16,CASSLVRTGLTDTQYF,TGTGCCAGCAGCTTAGTCAGGACAGGGTTAACAGATACGCAGTATTTT
TRBD1,TRBJ2-7,TRBV5-1,.,20,CASSLAVSPGQAQTSYEQYF,TGCGCCAGCAGCTTGGCCGTATCCCCAGGACAGGCCCAAACCTCCTACGAGCAGTACTTC
TRBD2,TRBJ2-3,TRBV9,.,16,CASSPGAGGSTDTQYF,TGTGCCAGCAGCCCGGGTGCGGGAGGGAGCACAGATACGCAGTATTTT
TRBD2,TRBJ2-2,TRBV7-2,.,14,CASSRTSTAGELFF,TGTGCCAGCAGCCGGACTAGCACGGCCGGGGAGCTGTTTTTT
TRBD2,TRBJ2-1,TRBV9,.,20,CASSVGYSLARGGSYNEQFF,TGTGCCAGCAGCGTAGGATACTCACTAGCGCGAGGAGGCTCCTACAATGAGCAGTTCTTC
TRBD1,TRBJ1-4,TRBV15,.,15,CATSLPDRDNEKLFF,TGTGCCACCAGCCTCCCGGACAGGGATAATGAAAAACTGTTTTTT
TRBD2,TRBJ2-5,TRBV4-1,.,17,CASSQGGGLAGQETQYF,TGCGCCAGCAGCCAAGGGGGGGGACTAGCGGGCCAAGAGACCCAGTACTTC
.,TRBJ1-2,TRBV2,.,14,CASSGTSTLYGYTF,TGTGCCAGCAGTGGGACTTCCACACTCTATGGCTACACCTTC
.,TRBJ2-6,TRBV7-9,.,15,CASSHRFSGANVLTF,TGTGCCAGCAGCCACAGGTTTTCTGGGGCCAACGTCCTGACTTTC
.,TRBJ2-4,TRBV7-9,.,17,CASSLTLIERAKNIQYF,TGTGCCAGCAGCTTGACGTTAATAGAGCGGGCCAAAAACATTCAGTACTTC
TRBD2,TRBJ2-7,TRBV7-2,.,14,CASSQGLAGGVRYF,TGTGCCAGCAGCCAGGGACTAGCGGGGGGTGTTCGGTACTTC
.,TRBJ2-1,TRBV25-1,.,13,CASRDRIINEQFF,TGTGCCAGCAGGGACAGAATTATCAATGAGCAGTTCTTC
TRBD1,TRBJ2-7,TRBV11-2,.,13,CASSSRGPYEQYF,TGTGCCAGCAGCTCCAGGGGGCCCTACGAGCAGTACTTC
.,TRBJ2-3,TRBV7-2,.,15,CASTPPGHLTDTQYF,TGTGCCAGCACCCCACCGGGACACCTCACAGATACGCAGTATTTT
TRBD1,TRBJ1-4,TRBV7-2,once,17,CASSLAPTGRPNEKLFF,TGTGCCAGCAGCTTAGCGCCGACAGGGAGACCTAATGAAAAACTGTTTTTT
.,TRBJ1-5,TRBV7-2,few,13,CASSLVFQDSQHF,TGTGCCAGCAGCTTAGTCTTTCAGGACTCCCAGCATTTT